This T cell receptor (beta chain) was recovered during a study of beta chain features in type 1 diabetes. General study points: Moderately but significantly shorter TCRB CDR3s were found in Type 1 diabetes patients in all four CD4+ subsets. Within the patient group, naive, central memory and Treg TCRB repertoires appeared more similar to each other than within healthy donors.

Investigators reverse transcribed all isolated RNA, so they sequenced expressed TCRB transcripts. TCRdb's copy holds only in-frame clones and misses some; the assay was immunoSEQ multiplex PCR. The sample shows over 200,000 clones, roughly a tenth of them seen only once. The CDR3 is 15 amino acids. Germline V gene sequence: CDR1 MNHNY, CDR2 SVGAGI (reference sequence). The J segment lost 7 bases and the V segment lost 2 bases, leaving 10 bases of the junction unmatched. Concerning this clone: Its antigen is as yet unknown.

The chain has TRBV6-6 and TRBJ2-7, with TRBD1 matching 8 bases. The sequence was collected from a man aged 25 to 40 with type 1 diabetes. The specimen sequenced was naive CD4+ T cells from blood. CDR3 in amino acids: CASSYPGQGTYEQYF. The CDR3 nucleotides read TGTGCCAGCAGTTACCCCGGACAGGGAACGTATGAGCAGTACTTC.